The 3 T cell receptor beta chains below come from one sample, sequenced in a study of cytomegalovirus exposure and HLA in healthy donors. It was with 60 Vbeta and 13 Jbeta primers that the PCR ran. The method was immunoSEQ multiplex PCR; TCRdb's version includes in-frame clones alone and lacks a portion of them. The data hold fewer than 200,000 clones, with around 82% observed a single time. Source material: PBMCs. These receptors all stem from a man aged 50-60 years in good health and CMV-seropositive.

The V gene is TRBV6-5, the J gene TRBJ2-5, with 7 bases lining up with TRBD1. Trimming at V came to 6 bases and at J to 5 bases, leaving 9 bases not matched to a gene. The germline V gene encodes CDR1 MNHEY and CDR2 SVGAGI. This CDR3 is 14 amino acids long. CDR3 residues: CASSRQGEVETQYF. The CDR3 DNA reads TGTGCCAGCAGCCGGCAGGGGGAAGTCGAGACCCAGTACTTC.

The V and J genes are TRBV30 and TRBJ1-1; TRBD1 might be the D (6 bases). V was pared by 0 bases and J by 2 bases, with 19 bases between. Per germline, CDR1 GTSNPN and CDR2 SVGIG (reference sequence). The CDR3 runs to 17 residues. The CDR3 is CAWSVYSTGGTNTEAFF. DNA of the CDR3: TGTGCCTGGAGTGTATACTCGACAGGAGGAACTAACACTGAAGCTTTCTTT.

This clone was seen a handful of times. This chain links TRBV27 with TRBJ1-2; D uncertain. V was shortened by 2 bases and J by 5 bases, with 9 bases between the two germline ends. CDR3 length: 13 residues. CDR1 is MNHEY, CDR2 SMNVEV, per germline (reference sequence). This chain's CDR3 is CASSLAGFYGYTF. CDR3 coding DNA: TGTGCCAGCAGTTTAGCCGGGTTTTATGGCTACACCTTC.